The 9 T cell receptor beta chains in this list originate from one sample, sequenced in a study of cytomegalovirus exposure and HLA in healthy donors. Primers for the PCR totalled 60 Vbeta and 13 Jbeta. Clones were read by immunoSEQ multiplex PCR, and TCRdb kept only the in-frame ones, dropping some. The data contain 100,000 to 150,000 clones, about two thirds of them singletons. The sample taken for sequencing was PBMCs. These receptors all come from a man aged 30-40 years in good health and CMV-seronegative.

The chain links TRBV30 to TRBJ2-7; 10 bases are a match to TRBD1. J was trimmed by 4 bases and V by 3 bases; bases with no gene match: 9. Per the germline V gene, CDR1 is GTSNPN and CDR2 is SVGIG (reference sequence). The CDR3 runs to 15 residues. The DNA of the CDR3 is TGTGCCTGGAGCCGGGGGACAGGGGCGAAGTACGAGCAGTACTTC. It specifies CAWSRGTGAKYEQYF.

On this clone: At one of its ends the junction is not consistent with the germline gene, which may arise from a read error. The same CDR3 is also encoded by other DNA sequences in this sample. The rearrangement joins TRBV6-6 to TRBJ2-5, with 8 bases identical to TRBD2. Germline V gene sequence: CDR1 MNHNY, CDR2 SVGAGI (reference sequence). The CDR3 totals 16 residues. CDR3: CASSKAGDTRQETQYF. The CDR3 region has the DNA TGCGCCAGCAGCAAAGCGGGGGACACGAGACAAGAGACCCAGTACTTC.

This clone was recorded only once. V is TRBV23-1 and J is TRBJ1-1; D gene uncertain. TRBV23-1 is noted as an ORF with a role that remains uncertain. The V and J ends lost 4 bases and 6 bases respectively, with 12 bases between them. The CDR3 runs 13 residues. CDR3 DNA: TGCGCCAGCAGTCTGGAGGGCGCGGCTGAAGCTTTCTTT. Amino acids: CASSLEGAAEAFF.

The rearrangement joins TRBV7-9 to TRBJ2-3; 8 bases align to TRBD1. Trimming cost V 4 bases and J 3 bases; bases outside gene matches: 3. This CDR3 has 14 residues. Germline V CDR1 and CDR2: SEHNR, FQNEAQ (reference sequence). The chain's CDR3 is CASSYRGETDTQYF. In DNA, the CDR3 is TGTGCCAGCAGCTACAGGGGGGAGACAGATACGCAGTATTTT.

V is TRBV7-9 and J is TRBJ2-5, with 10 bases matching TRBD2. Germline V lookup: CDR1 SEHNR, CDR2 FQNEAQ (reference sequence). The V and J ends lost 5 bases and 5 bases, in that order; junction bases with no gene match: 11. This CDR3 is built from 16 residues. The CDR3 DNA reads TGTGCCAGCAGCGACCGGTACCTAGCGGGGGACGAGACCCAGTACTTC. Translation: CASSDRYLAGDETQYF.

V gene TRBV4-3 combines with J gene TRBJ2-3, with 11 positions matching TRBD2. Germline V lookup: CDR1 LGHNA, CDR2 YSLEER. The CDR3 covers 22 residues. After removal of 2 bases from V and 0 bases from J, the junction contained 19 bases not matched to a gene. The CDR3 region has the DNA TGCGCCAGCAGCCAACAGACAGGGGTCGGGCTAGCGGGGGGCCCGAGCACAGATACGCAGTATTTT. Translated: CASSQQTGVGLAGGPSTDTQYF.

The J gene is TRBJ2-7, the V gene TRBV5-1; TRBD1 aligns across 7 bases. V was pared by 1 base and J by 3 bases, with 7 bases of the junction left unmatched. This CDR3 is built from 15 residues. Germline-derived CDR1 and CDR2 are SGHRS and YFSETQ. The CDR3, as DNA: TGCGCCAGCAGCTTGTTCGGGACAGAGAACTACGAGCAGTACTTC. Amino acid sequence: CASSLFGTENYEQYF. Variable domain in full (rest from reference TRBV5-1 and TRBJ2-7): KAGVTQTPRYLIKTRGQQVTLSCSPISGHRSVSWYQQTPGQGLQFLFEYFSETQRNKGNFPGRFSGRQFSNSRSEMNVSTLELGDSALYLCASSLFGTENYEQYFGPGTRLTVT.

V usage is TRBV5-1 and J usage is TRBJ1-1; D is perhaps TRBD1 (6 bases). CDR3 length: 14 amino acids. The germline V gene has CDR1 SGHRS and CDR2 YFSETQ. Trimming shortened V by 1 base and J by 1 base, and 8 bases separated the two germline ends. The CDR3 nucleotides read TGCGCCAGCAGCTTGAACAGGGAGAACACTGAAGCTTTCTTT. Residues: CASSLNRENTEAFF.

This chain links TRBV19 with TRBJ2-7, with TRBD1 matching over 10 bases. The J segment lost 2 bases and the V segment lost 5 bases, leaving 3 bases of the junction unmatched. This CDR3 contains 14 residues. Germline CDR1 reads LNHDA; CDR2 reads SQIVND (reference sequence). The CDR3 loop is CASSETGGPYEQYF. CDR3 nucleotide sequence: TGTGCCAGTAGTGAGACAGGGGGCCCCTACGAGCAGTACTTC. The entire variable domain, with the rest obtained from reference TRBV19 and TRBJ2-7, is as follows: DGGITQSPKYLFRKEGQNVTLSCEQNLNHDAMYWYRQDPGQGLRLIYYSQIVNDFQKGDIAEGYSVSREKKESFPLTVTSAQKNPTAFYLCASSETGGPYEQYFGPGTRLTVT.